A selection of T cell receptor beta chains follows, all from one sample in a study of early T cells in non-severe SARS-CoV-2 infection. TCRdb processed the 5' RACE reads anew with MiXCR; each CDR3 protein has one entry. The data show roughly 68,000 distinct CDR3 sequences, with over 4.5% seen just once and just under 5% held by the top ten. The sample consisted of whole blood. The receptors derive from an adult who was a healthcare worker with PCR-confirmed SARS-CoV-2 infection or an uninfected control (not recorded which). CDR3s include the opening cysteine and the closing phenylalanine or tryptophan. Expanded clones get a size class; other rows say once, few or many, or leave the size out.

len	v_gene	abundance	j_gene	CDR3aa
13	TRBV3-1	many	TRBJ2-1	CASSPITTGEQFF
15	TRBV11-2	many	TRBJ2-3	CASSFRQGSPDTQYF
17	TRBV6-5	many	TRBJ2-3	CASSYRLAGGSTDTQYF
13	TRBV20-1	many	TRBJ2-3	CSQIAGGTDTQYF
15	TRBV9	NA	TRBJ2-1	CASSVGLSTYNEQFF
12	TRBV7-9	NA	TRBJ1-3	CASGYSGNTIYF
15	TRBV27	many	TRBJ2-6	CASSPTRLAGDVLTF
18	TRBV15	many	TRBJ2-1	CATSREGGLAGEGNEQFF
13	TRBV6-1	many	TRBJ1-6	CASHADYNSPLHF
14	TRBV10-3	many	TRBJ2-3	CAISDTGGEDTQYF
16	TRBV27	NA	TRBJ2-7	CASSLLDRILSYEQYF
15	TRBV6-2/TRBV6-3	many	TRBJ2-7	CASSRLPSGGDEQYF
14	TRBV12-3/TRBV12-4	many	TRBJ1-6	CASSATRSNSPLHF
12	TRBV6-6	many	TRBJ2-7	CASSLEGDEQYF
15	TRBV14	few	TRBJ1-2	CASSRSGLHSYGYTF
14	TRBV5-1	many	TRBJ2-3	CASRWGQSTDTQYF
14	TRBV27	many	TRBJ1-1	CASSYQGTNTEAFF
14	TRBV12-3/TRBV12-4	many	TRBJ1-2	CASSSPPADYGYTF
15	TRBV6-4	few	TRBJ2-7	CASTWDRVASYEQYF
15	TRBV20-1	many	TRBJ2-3	CSASLGAIRLDTQYF
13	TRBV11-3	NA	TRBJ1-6	CASSQSRNSPLHF
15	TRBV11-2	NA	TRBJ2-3	CASTPGGGSTDTQYF
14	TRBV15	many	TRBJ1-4	CATSKDLSAEKLFF
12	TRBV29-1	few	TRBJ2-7	CSVERGRGEQYF
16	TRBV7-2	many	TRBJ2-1	CASRQGGGGLYNEQFF
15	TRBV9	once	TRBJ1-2	CASSVVARGSYGYTF
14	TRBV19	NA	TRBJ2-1	CASSIGVADNEQFF
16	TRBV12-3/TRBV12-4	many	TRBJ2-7	CASSPRAAYGSYEQYF
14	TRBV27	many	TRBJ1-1	CASSLSNPWTEAFF
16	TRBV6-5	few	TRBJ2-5	CASSYPTSGGQETQYF
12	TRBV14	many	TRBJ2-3	CASSQQTDTQYF
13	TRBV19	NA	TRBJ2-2	CASNRGHTGELFF
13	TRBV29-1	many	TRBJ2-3	CSVGNAGRTAQYF
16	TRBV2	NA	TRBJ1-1	CASSEALRRENTEAFF
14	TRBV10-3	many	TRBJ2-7	CAIRGSSQGHEQYF
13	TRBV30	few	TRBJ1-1	CAWRNRANTEAFF
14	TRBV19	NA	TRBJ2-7	CASSTASGTYEQYF
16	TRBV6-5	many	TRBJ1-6	CASSYPSTGSNSPLHF
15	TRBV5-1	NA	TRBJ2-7	CASSRTSGTSYEQYF
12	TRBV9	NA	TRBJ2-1	CASSKLGPGQFF
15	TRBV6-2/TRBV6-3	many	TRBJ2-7	CASSYWAGPSYEQYF
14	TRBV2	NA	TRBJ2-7	CASSPGTGPYEQYF
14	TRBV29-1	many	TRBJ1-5	CSVETGTENQPQHF
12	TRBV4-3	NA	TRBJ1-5	CASSFGDQPQHF
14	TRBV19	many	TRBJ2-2	CASSIRFVTGELFF
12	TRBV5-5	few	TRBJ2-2	CASSLDGRELFF
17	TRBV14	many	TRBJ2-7	CASSQWSGGKESYEQYF
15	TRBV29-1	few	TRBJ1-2	CSVESRDGANYGYTF
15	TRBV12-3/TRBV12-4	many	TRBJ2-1	CASSLAAALRNEQFF
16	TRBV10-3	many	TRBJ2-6	CAISRQESSGANVLTF
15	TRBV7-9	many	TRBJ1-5	CASSLGAPPGQPQHF